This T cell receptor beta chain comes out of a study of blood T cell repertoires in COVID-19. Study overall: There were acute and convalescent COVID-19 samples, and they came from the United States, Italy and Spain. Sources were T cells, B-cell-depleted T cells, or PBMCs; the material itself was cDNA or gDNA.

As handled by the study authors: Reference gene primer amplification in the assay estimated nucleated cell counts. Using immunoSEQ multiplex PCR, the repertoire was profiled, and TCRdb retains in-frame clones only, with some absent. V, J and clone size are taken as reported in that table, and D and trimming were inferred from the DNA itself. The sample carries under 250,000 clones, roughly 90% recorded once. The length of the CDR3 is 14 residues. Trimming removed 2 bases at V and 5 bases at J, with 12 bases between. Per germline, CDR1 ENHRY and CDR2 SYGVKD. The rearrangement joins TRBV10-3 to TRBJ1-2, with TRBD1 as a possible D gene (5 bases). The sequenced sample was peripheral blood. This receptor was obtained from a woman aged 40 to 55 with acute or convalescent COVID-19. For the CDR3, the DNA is TGTGCCATCAGTGAGGCCTATGGGGGGTATGGCTACACCTTC. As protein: CAISEAYGGYGYTF.